This T cell receptor (beta chain) was documented in a study of cytomegalovirus exposure and HLA in healthy donors. Across the study: Among about 190 million T cells, an earlier analysis found about 110 million unique TCR beta sequences. General study findings and limits: Cytomegalovirus status was reportedly diagnosed by the classifier with high sensitivity and specificity. The CMV antigen specificity of a few CMV-associated chains was confirmed through in vitro analysis.

Use of 60 Vbeta and 13 Jbeta primers characterized the PCR. Clones were sequenced by immunoSEQ multiplex PCR, and TCRdb holds only the in-frame ones, with some missing. The repertoire has 100,000 to 150,000 clones, around four fifths of them found once; the top ten carry about 3.9%. The CDR3 is 14 residues long. V was cut by 6 bases and J by 4 bases, with 15 bases left in between. CDR1 is MNHEY, CDR2 SVGAGI, per germline. Healthy donors of bone marrow made up the group. With regard to this clone: Its matching antigen is unknown.

The sequencing sample was made of PBMCs. The TCR originated in a woman aged 40 to 50 in good health and CMV-seropositive. The chain employs TRBV6-5 and TRBJ1-2; possibly TRBD1 for D (6 bases). The CDR3 nucleotides are TGTGCCAGCAGCCCCCGAGGGGGGGCCTATGGCTACACCTTC. Its translation is CASSPRGGAYGYTF.